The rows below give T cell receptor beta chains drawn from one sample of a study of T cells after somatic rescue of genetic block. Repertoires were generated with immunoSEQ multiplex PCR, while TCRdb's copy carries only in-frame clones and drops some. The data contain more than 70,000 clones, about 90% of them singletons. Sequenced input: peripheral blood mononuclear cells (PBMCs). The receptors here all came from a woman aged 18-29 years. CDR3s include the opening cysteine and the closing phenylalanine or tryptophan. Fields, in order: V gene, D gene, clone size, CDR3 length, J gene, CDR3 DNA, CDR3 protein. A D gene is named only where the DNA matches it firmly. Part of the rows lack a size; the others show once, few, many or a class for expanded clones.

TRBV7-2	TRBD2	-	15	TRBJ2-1	TGTGCCAGCAGCTTAGATCCAGCGGGAGGGCCTTGGCAGTTCTTC	CASSLDPAGGPWQFF
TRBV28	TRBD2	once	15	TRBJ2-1	TGTGCCAGCAGCTTAGCGGGAGCGGCGGTCAATGAGCAGTTCTTC	CASSLAGAAVNEQFF
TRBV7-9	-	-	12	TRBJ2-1	TGTGCCAGCAGCTTATCGGTGCCTGAGCAGTTCTTC	CASSLSVPEQFF
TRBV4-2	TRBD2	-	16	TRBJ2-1	TGTGCCAGCAGCCACCAGAGCGCTAGCGGGAGCACTGAGCAGTTCTTC	CASSHQSASGSTEQFF
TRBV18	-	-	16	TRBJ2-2	TGTGCCAGCTCATCGAGACAGGCTGGTCCATCCGGGGAGCTGTTTTTT	CASSSRQAGPSGELFF
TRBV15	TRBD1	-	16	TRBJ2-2	TGTGCCACCAGCAGTGCCGGGACAGGGAACACCGGGGAGCTGTTTTTT	CATSSAGTGNTGELFF
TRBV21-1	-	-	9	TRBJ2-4	TGTGCCAGCAGCCAACGGGGGTACTTC	CASSQRGYF
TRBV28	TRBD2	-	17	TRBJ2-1	TGTGCCAGCAGTCCCCGCCGAGCGAGCGGGATATGGGATGAGCAGTTCTTC	CASSPRRASGIWDEQFF
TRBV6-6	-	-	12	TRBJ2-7	TGTGCCAGCAGTTGGGATATCTACGAGCAGTACTTC	CASSWDIYEQYF
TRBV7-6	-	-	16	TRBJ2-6	TGTGCCAGCAGCCCAACTCAGCTCTCTGGGGCCAACGTCCTGACTTTC	CASSPTQLSGANVLTF
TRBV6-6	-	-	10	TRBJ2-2	TGTGCCAGCAGGTCCGGGGAGCTGTTTTTT	CASRSGELFF
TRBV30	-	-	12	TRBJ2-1	TGTGCCTGGAGTTCGTCCTACAATGAGCAGTTCTTC	CAWSSSYNEQFF
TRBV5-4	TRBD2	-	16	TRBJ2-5	TGTGCCAGCAGCTTGGGACTAGCGGGAGGGAAAGAGACCCAGTACTTC	CASSLGLAGGKETQYF
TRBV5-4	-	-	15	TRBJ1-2	TGTGCCAGCAGCTTGGGACAGTATGGCTGGTCGGCGGGTACCTTC	CASSLGQYGWSAGTF
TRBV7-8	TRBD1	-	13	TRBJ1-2	TGTGCCAGCGAAACCGGGACAGGCTATGGCTACACCTTC	CASETGTGYGYTF
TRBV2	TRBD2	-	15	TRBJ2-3	TGTGCCAGAGCCTTACTAGCGGATAGCACAGATACGCAGTATTTT	CARALLADSTDTQYF
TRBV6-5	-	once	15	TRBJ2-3	TGTGCCAGCAGTTACTCGAGTGGGGTAGTGGATACGCAGTATTTT	CASSYSSGVVDTQYF
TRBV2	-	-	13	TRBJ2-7	TGTGCCACTTTAGGGGGGGTCGGCGACGAGCAGTACTTC	CATLGGVGDEQYF
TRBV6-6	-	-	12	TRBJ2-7	TGTGCCAGCAGTGCGACTAGCTACGAGCAGTACTTC	CASSATSYEQYF
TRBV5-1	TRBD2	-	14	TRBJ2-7	TGCGCCGGCAGAGGGACTAGCGCTTCCTACGAGCAGTACTTC	CAGRGTSASYEQYF
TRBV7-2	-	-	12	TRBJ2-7	TGTGCCAGCAGCCCCACCTCCTACGAGCAGTACTTC	CASSPTSYEQYF
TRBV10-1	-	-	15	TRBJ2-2	TGCGCCAGCAGTGAGTCCAGGGCGACTGTCGGGGAGCTGTTTTTT	CASSESRATVGELFF
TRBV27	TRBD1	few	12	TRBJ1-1	TGTGCCAGCAGGCGGACAGGGTCTGAAGCTTTCTTT	CASRRTGSEAFF
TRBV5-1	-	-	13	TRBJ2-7	TGCGCCAGCAGCTCAAACCGGCCCTACGAGCAGTACTTC	CASSSNRPYEQYF
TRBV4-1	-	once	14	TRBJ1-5	TGCGCCAGCAGCCAAGATTTAGGGAATCAGCCCCAGCATTTT	CASSQDLGNQPQHF
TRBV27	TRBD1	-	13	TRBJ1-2	TGTGCCAGCAGTCCCAGACAGGGCCGCGGCTACACCTTC	CASSPRQGRGYTF
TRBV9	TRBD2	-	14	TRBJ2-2	TGTGCCAGCACCCGTCGGGGGGACACCGGGGAGCTGTTTTTT	CASTRRGDTGELFF
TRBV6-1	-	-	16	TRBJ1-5	TGTGCCAGCAGTGAAGCCTCAGGCAGCCCTAGTCAGCCCCAGCATTTT	CASSEASGSPSQPQHF
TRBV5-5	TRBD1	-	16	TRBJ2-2	TGTGCCAGCAGCCCACAGGGGGCGCATGTGGCCGGGGAGCTGTTTTTT	CASSPQGAHVAGELFF
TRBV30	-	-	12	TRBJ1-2	TGTGCCTGGAGTACTACAAACTATGGCTACACCTTC	CAWSTTNYGYTF
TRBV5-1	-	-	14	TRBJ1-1	TGCGCCAGCAGCTTGTTAGAGGGAGGGACTGAAGCTTTCTTT	CASSLLEGGTEAFF
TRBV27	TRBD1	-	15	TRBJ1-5	TGTGCCAGCAGTTTACGGCCAGGGGGGGGTCAGCCCCAGCATTTT	CASSLRPGGGQPQHF
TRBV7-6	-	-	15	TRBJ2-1	TGTGCCAGCAGCTTTGCGGGCACCTCCTACAATGAGCAGTTCTTC	CASSFAGTSYNEQFF
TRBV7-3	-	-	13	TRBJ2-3	TGTGCCAGCAGCTCCGGGTCGGAAGATACGCAGTATTTT	CASSSGSEDTQYF
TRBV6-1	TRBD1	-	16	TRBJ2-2	TGTGCCAGCAGTGAAATTCCGGGACAGAACACCGGGGAGCTGTTCTTT	CASSEIPGQNTGELFF
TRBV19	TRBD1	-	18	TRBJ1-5	TGTGCCAGTAGCATGGGAGACAGGGGGGGTCTTCGTGATCAGCCCCAGCATTTT	CASSMGDRGGLRDQPQHF
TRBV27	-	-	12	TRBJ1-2	TGTGCCAGCAGCGACCAGGGATATGGCTACACCTTC	CASSDQGYGYTF
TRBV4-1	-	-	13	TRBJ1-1	TGCGCCAGCAGGGAGATCGAGAACACTGAAGCTTTCTTT	CASREIENTEAFF
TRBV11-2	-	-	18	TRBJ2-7	TGTGCCAGCAGCTTATACTATTCCAGGCAGGGGGGAACCTACGAGCAGTACTTC	CASSLYYSRQGGTYEQYF
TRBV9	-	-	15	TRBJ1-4	TGTGCCAGCAGCGTAGCGGCAGGGGCTAATGAAAAACTGTTTTTT	CASSVAAGANEKLFF
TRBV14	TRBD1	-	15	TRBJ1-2	TGTGCCAGCAGCCAAGCTGGGACAGGGATCCGGGGCTACACCTTC	CASSQAGTGIRGYTF
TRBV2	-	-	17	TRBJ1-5	TGTGCCAGCAGCACCGGTGACAGCGCATATAGCAATCAGCCCCAGCATTTT	CASSTGDSAYSNQPQHF
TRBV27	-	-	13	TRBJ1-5	TGTGCCAGCAGTCCCTTATTGCAGCAGCCCCAGCATTTT	CASSPLLQQPQHF
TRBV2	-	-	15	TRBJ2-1	TGTGCCAGCAGAGGTATTACCGGGATGGGCAATGAGCAGTTCTTC	CASRGITGMGNEQFF
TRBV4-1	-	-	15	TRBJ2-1	TGCGCCAGCAGCCAAGAACTGAGCTCCTACAATGAGCAGTTCTTC	CASSQELSSYNEQFF
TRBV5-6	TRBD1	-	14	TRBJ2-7	TGTGCCAGCAGCTCGGGACAGGGTTTCGACGAGCAGTACTTC	CASSSGQGFDEQYF
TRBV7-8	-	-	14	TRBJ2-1	TGTGCCAGCAGCCTCCTCGGGTCCTACAATGAGCAGTTCTTC	CASSLLGSYNEQFF
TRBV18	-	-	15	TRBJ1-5	TGTGCCAGCTCACCAAGAGGGGTAGAGGGTCAGCCCCAGCATTTT	CASSPRGVEGQPQHF
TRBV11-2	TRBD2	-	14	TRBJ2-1	TGTGCCAGCAGCTTCGGACTAGCCGAGCGTGAGCAGTTCTTC	CASSFGLAEREQFF
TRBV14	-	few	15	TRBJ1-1	TGTGCCAGCAGCCAAAGGACCCTACCGAACACTGAAGCTTTCTTT	CASSQRTLPNTEAFF
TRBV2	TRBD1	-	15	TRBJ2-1	TGTGCCAGCAGTGAACGGACAGGCGACTACAATGAGCAGTTCTTC	CASSERTGDYNEQFF
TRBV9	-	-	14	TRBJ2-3	TGTGCCAGCAGCGTAGGACAATTCACAGATACGCAGTATTTT	CASSVGQFTDTQYF
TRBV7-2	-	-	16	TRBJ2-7	TGTGCCAGCAGCTTAGGGGGGTGGACACCGACCTACGAGCAGTACTTC	CASSLGGWTPTYEQYF
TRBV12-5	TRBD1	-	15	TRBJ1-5	TGTGCTAGTGGCCCCGCGGACAGGGCAGGACAGCCCCAGCATTTT	CASGPADRAGQPQHF
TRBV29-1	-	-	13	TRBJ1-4	TGCAGCGTTGTGATGTTGGGGGGTGAAAAACTGTTTTTT	CSVVMLGGEKLFF